Sequencing of this TCR beta chain was carried out in a study of cytomegalovirus exposure and HLA in healthy donors (dated by TCRdb to about 2017). In terms of the full investigation: According to an earlier analysis of 587 of the donors, 200 million or so T cells yielded roughly 100 million unique TCR beta sequences and around 280 Gb of sequence data. High-throughput TCR immunosequencing, statistical association of individual TCRs with disease status, and machine learning were combined to predict cytomegalovirus infection status. A separate validation cohort of about 110 different subjects was used in addition to the approximately 610-subject first cohort. To study patterns of TCR occurrence, a later analysis re-analyzed previously published TCR beta repertoires from 500 to 850 donors and added high-resolution HLA genotyping. Alongside the repertoire data, information on donor age, sex, ethnicity and CMV serostatus was compiled. Genome-wide SNP genotypes for about 65% of the 666 donors were used in a later genetic analysis, which treated that subset as a discovery cohort. Roughly 5 DR-DQ haplotypes were handled as single units for association and clustering, since linkage in the cohort was strong. The number of donors typed differed by locus, with roughly 620-630 for A, B, C, DRB1 and DQB1, roughly 520 for DQA1, 606 for DPA1, and 472 for DPB1. The study aimed to test whether cataloging public T cell receptors could reveal signatures of past pathogen exposure. On average, roughly 250,000 unique TCR beta nucleotide sequences were sequenced per donor among 398 genotyped donors of the cohort, with roughly 19% of those sequences being non-productive. Every discovery cohort repertoire had been produced on one sequencing platform. Class I and class II HLA loci were covered by the typing at four-digit resolution. An early release that covered fewer than 750 HLA-typed donors contained around 300 gigabases of sequencing data and about 93 million unique TCR sequences. In the later analysis, no new phenotypic data were used to find candidate immune exposures; instead, reliance was placed on TCR beta sequences and their occurrence across donors. To decide whether each TCR beta V gene segment behaved as functional or pseudogenic, an earlier analysis of some 600 of the donors relied on high-throughput TCR beta sequencing. Among the approximately 430 genotyped donors, about 85% belonged to the genetic ancestry cluster associated with self-reported Caucasian donors. Using immunosequencing, the study profiled T cell repertoires from 550 to 750 subjects and related those repertoires to cytomegalovirus serostatus. Points the paper makes about the study in general: Broadly in line with IMGT annotations, most TCR beta V segments showed up in productive rearrangements about 87% or about 30% of the time in an earlier analysis of about 500 of the donors. Some IMGT-functional V segments, including TRBV6-2 and TRBV6-3, could not be distinguished by the 87-base-pair reads and were therefore excluded. A later genetic analysis associated a missense DCLRE1C variant with V-gene and J-gene trimming of TCR beta chains, and an independent cohort replicated the association. According to a later analysis, most CMV-associated TCR beta chains appeared to be HLA-restricted, and the HLA associations seemed to be driven largely by CMV exposure. The classifier was reported to diagnose cytomegalovirus status with high specificity and sensitivity in both the original and validation cohorts. The only immune exposure information available for the cohort was CMV serostatus. Linkage disequilibrium might explain the correlated functional status among segregating V segments, but an unknown experimental factor could not be ruled out. While some public TCRs were present in many individuals, most TCR sequences turned up only very rarely across donors. In vitro tests confirmed that three of the cytomegalovirus-associated TCR beta chains recognize cytomegalovirus antigens. Only TCR beta chains were sequenced in this cohort, and the absence of alpha or paired-chain data limited detectable features. A cluster of highly shared sequence variants was judged likely to represent a technical artifact of the sequencing pipeline. Because HLA typing was unavailable for some donors at each locus, only the typed subset was used in association tests. In a later analysis, TCR association rates were found to vary across HLA loci, with the most associated TCRs seen for DRB1 alleles and the fewest for HLA-C alleles. A further reported finding was that TCR beta sequences accurately predicted the HLA-A and HLA-B alleles for most subjects in the first cohort. Specific HLA alleles were associated with 16,951 TCR beta sequences at a false discovery rate of 0.05 in a later analysis. The presence/absence analyses assumed that sequencing depth was roughly uniform across donors, and that assumption may not be true. Compared with equally common non-associated chains, HLA-associated TCR beta chains in a later analysis were more clonally expanded and had lower generation probabilities. The earlier analysis of around 600 of the donors excluded over 15 rarely observed V segments, including chromosome 9 orphons, because counts were too low. It was suggested by the authors that the approach could potentially be generalized to other disease states and immunological phenotypes. In a later analysis, several top co-occurrence clusters were reported to appear linked to parvovirus B19, influenza, CMV and Epstein-Barr virus. Compared with the roughly 700-donor mean, donors in an Asian-associated ancestry cluster had fewer N-insertions in productive TCRs, according to a later genetic analysis. Strong co-occurrence of HLA alleles, especially DR and DQ, made assigning TCR associations to individual alleles difficult. In the study, 150 to 200 TCR beta chains were listed as associated with cytomegalovirus.

The cohort consisted of approximately 690 healthy bone marrow donors. At the time of sampling, every cohort member was nominally healthy, though immune exposures that went unrecorded were likely present. The donor was CMV seronegative and belonged to the group of several hundred seronegative cohort members. Every donor gave a peripheral blood sample, and the peripheral blood mononuclear cells from that sample were used for TCR beta sequencing. The Qiagen DNeasy Blood Extraction Kit was used to extract genomic DNA from the blood cell samples. The CDR3, from cysteine to phenylalanine, totals 15 residues. The DNA shown is the 45-base CDR3, in frame from base 1. CDR1 MNHNY and CDR2 SVGAGI were looked up in the germline V gene (reference sequence). For this chain, trimming is 5 bases at the V end and 0 bases at the J end, and the number of junction bases without a gene match is 2. Library method: the immunoSEQ multiplex PCR assay. The multiplex PCR relied on a mix of 60 forward primers for TCR Vbeta segments and 13 reverse primers for TCR Jbeta segments. A multiplex PCR assay on genomic DNA amplified the CDR3 region of rearranged TCR beta genes. Amplified TCR beta libraries were sequenced as 87-base-pair reads on the Illumina HiSeq System. Per the original workflow: In a later analysis, 70 million to 95 million unique TCR beta chains were counted across the 500 to 850 repertoires, and roughly 11 million of these chains were shared by at least two donors. To remove PCR and sequencing errors, raw reads were error-corrected and collapsed into unique sequences using a nearest-neighbor algorithm that merged closely related sequences. Alignment of CDR3 sequences to IMGT reference sequences was used to assign V, D and J gene segments. Each retained sequence needed at least a six-nucleotide match to both a V gene segment and a J gene segment. A rearrangement counted as productive if the CDR3 had no stop codons and remained in frame with V and J, and every other rearrangement counted as non-productive. Following IMGT convention, CDR3 was defined as the stretch from the second conserved V-encoded cysteine up to the conserved J-encoded phenylalanine. In an earlier analysis of roughly 610 of the donors, sequences lacking an unambiguous match to a single V gene segment were excluded. In an earlier analysis of several hundred of the donors, a V segment was called functional when productive rearrangements were above 56.7%, and segregating when the standard deviation between donors exceeded 5%. A statistical classification framework was developed to diagnose cytomegalovirus status using the catalog of TCR beta chain sequences. In a later analysis, V and J genes were assigned by comparing TCR nucleotide sequences against IMGT/GENE-DB human TR gene sequences. A later analysis assigned CDR3 sequences and most-parsimonious VDJ recombination scenarios with the TCRdist pipeline. A later analysis defined each TCR beta chain by its CDR3 amino acid sequence plus V-gene family, and excluded reads lacking a unique V-gene family. To address suspected cross-contamination and a sequencing artifact, a later analysis removed around 600 highly shared, low-generation-probability nucleotide sequences. In a later analysis, a clonal expansion index was calculated for each public chain from normalized within-repertoire ranks of inferred template counts. Generation probabilities in a later analysis came from a VDJ recombination model fitted to out-of-frame rearrangements, and those results were checked against IGoR. In a later analysis, TCR-TCR, TCR-HLA and TCR-CMV co-occurrence was scored with hypergeometric tests, and a repertoire-size bias correction was applied to TCR pairs. To estimate false discovery rates, a later analysis permuted the HLA or CMV assignments 20 times. In a later analysis, co-occurring TCRs were grouped with DBSCAN, and TCRdist sequence similarity was added when clustering was performed within HLA-allele-positive subsets. For co-occurrence clustering, repertoires with fewer than 30,000 or more than 120,000 public chains were excluded, along with roughly five repertoires with anomalous nucleotide sharing. TCRdb limited this immuneACCESS table to in-frame rearrangements with V and J called. A share of clones is missing; checked studies link under half to unresolved V genes, and the rest is unexplained. The V and J calls and the clone size are those of that table, but D and trimming were determined from the DNA. The sample table lists around 220,000 clones, approximately 80% of them with a count of one. The leading ten clones occupy 1.4% of the sample.

To note about this clone: Its antigen remains undetermined. No much larger clonotype is one base removed from it; base qualities were not supplied.

Here the chain combines TRBV6-6 and TRBJ1-4; 8 central nucleotides agree with TRBD1. The TCR comes from a girl aged 5-17 years in good health and CMV-seronegative. The source material was PBMCs. The CDR3 corresponds to CASSTGQATNEKLFF. The nucleotides are TGTGCCAGCAGTACGGGACAGGCAACTAATGAAAAACTGTTTTTT.